The rows below give T cell receptor beta chains drawn from one sample of a study of T cell responses to AZD1222 COVID-19 vaccine. Using immunoSEQ multiplex PCR, the repertoire was profiled, and TCRdb retains in-frame clones only, with some absent. The table has about 94,000 clones, about 90% seen once. Sequenced here: peripheral blood, sampled on day 0 of AZD1222 vaccination. The receptor source for this set is an adult in good health. The CDR3 runs from the conserved cysteine through the conserved F or W. D genes are given only for firm matches. The listing skips clone size in some rows; elsewhere it reads once, few, many or a size class.

j_call	clone_size	v_call	d_call	cdr3_nt	cdr3_aa
TRBJ2-7	.	TRBV7-2	.	TGTGCCAGCAGCCTTTGGTCTAGCCGTACCCTCTACGAGCAGTACTTC	CASSLWSSRTLYEQYF
TRBJ1-3	.	TRBV4-3	.	TGCGCCAGCAGCCAAGAAGGACGGCGGGGGAACACCATATATTTT	CASSQEGRRGNTIYF
TRBJ2-3	.	TRBV19	.	TGTGCCAGTAGTATATCGGGGGTCCTCACAGATACGCAGTATTTT	CASSISGVLTDTQYF
TRBJ2-3	.	TRBV4-2	TRBD1	TGTGCCAGCAGCGTTGGACAGGGGGTAGCAGATACGCAGTATTTT	CASSVGQGVADTQYF
TRBJ2-3	.	TRBV2	.	TGTGCCAGCAGGGACTCCTCTAGCACAGATACGCAGTATTTT	CASRDSSSTDTQYF
TRBJ1-4	.	TRBV24-1	TRBD1	TGTGCCACCAAGGGACAGTCTAATGAAAAACTGTTTTTT	CATKGQSNEKLFF
TRBJ2-3	.	TRBV5-6	.	TGTGCCAGCAGCTTGGATCGGGCAGATACGCAGTATTTT	CASSLDRADTQYF
TRBJ2-7	.	TRBV25-1	.	TGTGCCAGCAGTGACTCCTACGAGCAGTACTTC	CASSDSYEQYF
TRBJ1-1	.	TRBV4-1	.	TGCGCCAGCGGGGGGGAGGAGAACACTGAAGCTTTCTTT	CASGGEENTEAFF
TRBJ2-5	.	TRBV6-5	.	TGTGCCAGCAGTTACGAGGGCAGTGTCGGGGAGACCCAGTACTTC	CASSYEGSVGETQYF
TRBJ1-6	few	TRBV7-2	TRBD1	TGTGCCAGCAGGAGCCCGACAGGGATCGGCGGTCTTTCACCCCTCCACTTT	CASRSPTGIGGLSPLHF
TRBJ2-5	.	TRBV4-3	.	TGCGCCAGCAGCCTTTCACACCCTTCCCAAGAGACCCAGTACTTC	CASSLSHPSQETQYF
TRBJ2-2	.	TRBV13	.	TGTGCCAGCAGCCCCAGGCCAAAACCATCGAACACCGGGGAGCTGTTTTTT	CASSPRPKPSNTGELFF
TRBJ1-4	.	TRBV7-2	TRBD1	TGTGCCAGCAGGGGACAGGGGGTAGCTAATGAAAAACTGTTTTTT	CASRGQGVANEKLFF
TRBJ1-5	.	TRBV19	.	TGTGCCAGTAGTAACGGAGAGAATCAGCCCCAGCATTTT	CASSNGENQPQHF
TRBJ1-1	.	TRBV7-2	.	TGTGCCAGCAGCTTTTCGGGTATTAGGGGTACGAACACTGAAGCTTTCTTT	CASSFSGIRGTNTEAFF
TRBJ1-2	.	TRBV6-5	.	TGTGCCAGCAGCTCCCAGGATGGCTACACCTTC	CASSSQDGYTF
TRBJ1-1	once	TRBV2	.	TGTGCCAGCAGTGGCAGCCGGCAGGGCACTGAAGCTTTCTTT	CASSGSRQGTEAFF
TRBJ1-2	.	TRBV4-1	.	TGCGCCAGCAGCCAAGTAGTGGGGGAATGGGTTTTCTTTGGCTACACCTTC	CASSQVVGEWVFFGYTF
TRBJ1-6	.	TRBV2	.	TGTGCCAGCAGTGAAGCGCTTGGCAGGGGTGATTCACCCCTCCACTTT	CASSEALGRGDSPLHF
TRBJ2-4	.	TRBV21-1	.	TGTGCCAGCAGTGTGGACAGTCTCACCGAAAACATTCAGTACTTC	CASSVDSLTENIQYF
TRBJ1-1	.	TRBV18	.	TGTGCCAGCTCACCATGGCGGGGGGTGTCGAACACTGAAGCTTTCTTT	CASSPWRGVSNTEAFF
TRBJ2-7	once	TRBV7-2	.	TGTGCCAGCAGCCCGGTTCCGGGGGCGGCTTACGAGCAGTACTTC	CASSPVPGAAYEQYF
TRBJ1-4	.	TRBV5-5	.	TGTGCCAGCAGCCCCGGGGGGCTGGAAAAACTGTTTTTT	CASSPGGLEKLFF
TRBJ1-2	.	TRBV12-3/TRBV12-4	.	TGTGCCAGCAGGCCCCCTGGGGCCGGAGGCTACACCTTC	CASRPPGAGGYTF